This T cell receptor beta chain was sequenced for a study of blood T cell repertoires in COVID-19. In the study overall: Samples representing acute and convalescent COVID-19 were sourced from the United States, Italy and Spain. PBMCs, B-cell-depleted T cells, or T cells were the source of the cDNA or gDNA that made up the material.

The germline gives CDR1 SEHNR, CDR2 FQNEAQ (reference sequence). Trimming removed 6 bases at V and 0 bases at J, with 9 bases between. CDR3 length: 13 amino acids. Seattle participants joined during active infection and were tracked over time. As originally analysed: Counts of nucleated cells, estimated from reference gene primer amplification, were obtained. Only in-frame clones appear in the TCRdb table, and some are missing; sequencing was by immunoSEQ multiplex PCR. That table furnishes V, J and clone size, whereas the DNA furnished D and trimming. This sample carries about 200,000 clones, around nine tenths of them seen once, and the ten largest clones take 15% to 20%.

The chain couples TRBV7-9 to TRBJ2-7; D may be TRBD1 (5 bases). The sequenced sample was peripheral blood. The receptor was derived from a man over 45 with COVID-19, enrolled during active disease. Written as DNA, the CDR3 is TGTGCCAGCAGTCAGGGTAGCTCCTACGAGCAGTACTTC. Its protein is CASSQGSSYEQYF.